The 13 T cell receptor beta chains presented below share a single source sample, sequenced in a study of cytomegalovirus exposure and HLA in healthy donors. PCR used 60 Vbeta primers and 13 Jbeta primers. Measured with immunoSEQ multiplex PCR; TCRdb has only the in-frame clones, and not every one. Among 150,000 to 200,000 clones, over 75% were seen once, and the ten largest hold about 10%. The sequenced sample was PBMCs. These TCRs come from a man aged 18 to 29 in good health and CMV-seropositive.

The CDR3 sequence is CASSHRTGPGNTIYF. The CDR3 DNA reads as TGCGCCAGCAGCCACAGGACAGGCCCTGGAAACACCATATATTTT. The chain joins TRBV4-1 to TRBJ1-3, with 7 bases aligning to TRBD1. This CDR3 comprises 15 residues. Trimming removed 3 bases from V and 2 bases from J; junction bases left unmatched: 4. Germline V lookup: CDR1 MGHRA, CDR2 YSYEKL.

The chain couples TRBV19 to TRBJ1-1; 9 nucleotides agree with TRBD1. V trimming: 1 base; J trimming: 5 bases; junction bases outside the gene matches: 8. CDR1 is LNHDA, CDR2 SQIVND, per germline (reference sequence). The CDR3 sequence is 16 residues long. CDR3 in amino acids: CASSIVTGQGVTEAFF. The CDR3 DNA reads as TGTGCCAGTAGTATAGTGACGGGACAGGGTGTAACTGAAGCTTTCTTT.

The V and J genes are TRBV7-9 and TRBJ2-2; tentative D call: TRBD2 (5 bases). This CDR3 comprises 15 residues. V lost 5 bases, J lost 1 base, and 11 bases lay in between. CDR1 SEHNR and CDR2 FQNEAQ come from the germline V gene (reference sequence). The CDR3 nucleotides read TGTGCCAGCAGCCCCCTAGAGGGGAACACCGGGGAGCTGTTTTTT. Translation gives CASSPLEGNTGELFF.

This clone was seen only a few times. The CDR3 sequence: CASSLAGGALTDEQFF. For the CDR3, the DNA is TGCGCCAGCAGCTTGGCCGGGGGGGCCCTAACCGATGAGCAGTTCTTC. The chain couples TRBV5-1 to TRBJ2-1; 8 nucleotides align to TRBD2. CDR1 is SGHRS and CDR2 is YFSETQ in the germline V gene. The J segment lost 8 bases and the V segment lost 0 bases, leaving 10 bases of the junction unmatched. CDR3 size: 16 residues.

This clone was picked up one time. The genes are TRBV12-2 and TRBJ1-1; the table's D gene call, TRBD1, was not cross checked with the DNA. TRBV12-2 represents a pseudogene. This CDR3 is 14 amino acids long. CDR3 sequence reads: CASRSDTANTEAFF. The CDR3 nucleotides are TGTGCAAGTCGCTCCGACACAGCGAACACTGAAGCTTTCTTT.

This clone was counted between two and nine times. One junction end does not reproduce the germline sequence, and a read error may be involved. J is TRBJ1-6 and V is TRBV4-1, with 7 bases identical to TRBD1. Germline V gene sequence: CDR1 MGHRA, CDR2 YSYEKL. The CDR3 consists of 12 residues. The CDR3 coding sequence is TGCGCCAGCAGCCAAGAAGGGGGACAGCCCATCTTT. Its protein product is CASSQEGGQPIF.

V gene TRBV7-9 combines with J gene TRBJ1-5; weak D call: TRBD1 (5 bases). Trimming stripped 0 bases from V and 5 bases from J, with 8 bases between. Germline V gene sequence: CDR1 SEHNR, CDR2 FQNEAQ (reference sequence). There are 14 residues in the CDR3. This CDR3 is CASSLAGPDQPQHF. CDR3 DNA sequence: TGTGCCAGCAGCTTAGCGGGGCCTGATCAGCCCCAGCATTTT.

J is TRBJ1-4 and V is TRBV6-4; D might be TRBD1 (6 bases). Germline loops: CDR1 MRHNA, CDR2 SNTAGT. Trimming took 7 bases from V and 0 from J, leaving 27 bases between them. The CDR3 contains 20 residues. CDR3: CASTSGTHRVRSATNEKLFF. The CDR3 nucleotides read TGTGCCAGCACATCGGGGACCCACAGGGTAAGGTCGGCAACTAATGAAAAACTGTTTTTT.

The V call is TRBV7-9, the J call TRBJ1-2, with TRBD1 as a possible D gene (5 bases). Germline V gene data show CDR1 as SEHNR and CDR2 as FQNEAQ (reference sequence). The CDR3 totals 14 residues. Trimming left V 3 bases short and J 7 bases short, with 15 bases between. The CDR3 coding sequence is TGTGCCAGCAGCTTCGACAGCACAGACCCTGGCTACACCTTC. Amino acid sequence: CASSFDSTDPGYTF.

The chain couples TRBV6-5 to TRBJ2-7; 7 positions match TRBD1. In germline, CDR1 is MNHEY, CDR2 SVGAGI. The V gene end was trimmed by 8 bases and the J gene end by 2 bases; junction bases not matched to a gene: 9. CDR3 size: 14 residues. CDR3 coding DNA: TGTGCCAGCCACTACCGGGACAGCCCCTACGAGCAGTACTTC. Protein product: CASHYRDSPYEQYF.

A single count supports this clone. The CDR3 DNA reads TGTGCCAGCAGTCCCCCCGGGACAGGGAATAATTCACCCCTCCACTTT. The encoded protein is CASSPPGTGNNSPLHF. The rearrangement joins TRBV2 to TRBJ1-6; 9 bases are shared with TRBD1. Germline lookup yields CDR1 SNHLY and CDR2 FYNNEI. J was trimmed by 5 bases and V by 5 bases; bases with no gene match: 7. The CDR3 consists of 16 residues.

This clone was counted only a few times. V gene TRBV4-3 combines with J gene TRBJ2-7; 7 bases line up with TRBD1. CDR3 length: 15 amino acids. J was trimmed by 2 bases and V by 2 bases; bases with no gene match: 6. Per the germline V gene, CDR1 is LGHNA and CDR2 is YSLEER. The CDR3 is CASSQQATGTYEQYF. Here the CDR3 DNA reads TGCGCCAGCAGCCAACAGGCGACAGGGACCTACGAGCAGTACTTC.

The chain links TRBV9 to TRBJ2-3; the match to TRBD1 covers 7 bases. V was pared by 4 bases and J by 6 bases, with 8 bases of the junction left unmatched. Germline CDR1 reads SGDLS; CDR2 reads YYNGEE. This CDR3 is 14 amino acids long. The CDR3 region has the DNA TGTGCCAGCAGCCCCAGACAGGGCGGGGATACGCAGTATTTT. This codes for CASSPRQGGDTQYF.